Below, 10 T cell receptor beta chains from the same sample are listed, as sequenced in a study of T cells in localized non-small cell lung cancer. Clones were sequenced by immunoSEQ multiplex PCR, and TCRdb holds only the in-frame ones, with some missing. The sample lists about 59,000 clones; about 90% were seen once. The specimen comprised peripheral blood, sampled before any cancer treatment. The receptors come from a man between 40 and 69 years old with stage I squamous cell lung carcinoma.

CDR3 DNA: TGCGCCAGCAGGGTGGACACGCCGAACACCGGGGAGCTGTTTTTT. Translating it yields CASRVDTPNTGELFF. The chain uses TRBV5-1 and TRBJ2-2; a weak D match, TRBD1 (5 bases). This CDR3 has 15 amino acids. V lost 5 bases to trimming and J lost 0 bases, with 11 bases between them. The germline gives CDR1 SGHRS, CDR2 YFSETQ.

The J gene is TRBJ2-3, the V gene TRBV19; D perhaps matches TRBD2 (6 bases). V was trimmed by 10 bases and J by 1 base, leaving 21 bases between them. The germline gives CDR1 LNHDA, CDR2 SQIVND (reference sequence). The CDR3 extends over 16 amino acids. CDR3 sequence: CATAGLTVLGTDTQYF. The CDR3 DNA sequence: TGTGCCACCGCGGGACTGACAGTTCTTGGCACAGATACGCAGTATTTT.

This sequence joins TRBV19 and TRBJ2-3; 10 bases line up with TRBD1. CDR3 size: 16 residues. Germline loops: CDR1 LNHDA, CDR2 SQIVND (reference sequence). V shed 5 bases and J 9 bases; nucleotides not matched to a gene: 14. The CDR3 nucleotides read TGTGCCAGTAGTCCAGCGGCAGGGACAGGGGTCACGACGCAGTATTTT. Residues: CASSPAAGTGVTTQYF.

V usage is TRBV9 and J usage is TRBJ1-4, with a tentative D call TRBD1 (6 bases). This CDR3 is 16 amino acids long. Germline lookup yields CDR1 SGDLS and CDR2 YYNGEE. The germline V and J ends were trimmed by 0 bases and 6 bases, with 15 bases remaining between them. In DNA, the CDR3 is TGTGCCAGCAGCGTAGCTGGAGGACAGAAGGATGAAAAACTGTTTTTT. It translates to CASSVAGGQKDEKLFF.

The chain recombines TRBV27 with TRBJ1-5, with 8 bases lining up with TRBD1. CDR3 length: 15 amino acids. The ends lost 6 bases at V and 5 bases at J; junction bases unmatched: 9. In germline, CDR1 is MNHEY, CDR2 SMNVEV (reference sequence). The CDR3 sequence is CASRWTGRSDQPQHF. Written as DNA, the CDR3 is TGTGCCAGCAGGTGGACAGGGAGGTCGGATCAGCCCCAGCATTTT.

The chain uses TRBV7-3 and TRBJ2-1; unclear D gene. Germline CDR1 is SGHTA and CDR2 is FQGTGA. The CDR3 is made up of 15 amino acids. V was clipped by 5 bases and J by 2 bases, with 13 bases between them. The CDR3 sequence is CASSGRTAAYNEQFF. In nucleotides, the CDR3 is TGTGCCAGCAGCGGTAGGACGGCCGCCTACAATGAGCAGTTCTTC.

This chain links TRBV7-3 with TRBJ2-1; no reliable D call. The CDR3 has 13 residues. Germline assignment: CDR1 SGHTA and CDR2 FQGTGA. Trimming cost V 4 bases and J 2 bases, with 6 bases left between them. For the CDR3, the DNA is TGTGCCAGCAGCTCCCCTCCCTACAATGAGCAGTTCTTC. Encoded protein: CASSSPPYNEQFF.

This chain joins TRBV7-3 and TRBJ2-2; D gene uncertain. CDR3 size: 15 residues. Germline loops: CDR1 SGHTA, CDR2 FQGTGA. V was clipped by 5 bases and J by 7 bases, with 17 bases between them. CDR3 coding DNA: TGTGCCAGCAGCGCCGGGCCCTCCTCAGGCGGGGAGCTGTTTTTT. Encoded protein: CASSAGPSSGGELFF.

The rearrangement links TRBV9 to TRBJ1-4; unclear D gene. This CDR3 has 15 residues. The V end was cut by 3 bases, the J end by 0 bases, with 9 bases between. The germline gives CDR1 SGDLS, CDR2 YYNGEE. CDR3 loop: CASSERLSTNEKLFF. The CDR3 coding sequence is TGTGCCAGCAGCGAACGACTCTCAACTAATGAAAAACTGTTTTTT.

This sequence joins TRBV15 and TRBJ1-1, with D tentatively TRBD1 (5 bases). The V end lost 0 bases, the J end lost 4 bases, and 9 bases lay between the germline ends. CDR3 size: 14 residues. CDR1 and CDR2 from the germline V gene are LNHNV and YYDKDF (reference sequence). CDR3 sequence reads: CATSRDPGSTEAFF. CDR3 DNA sequence: TGTGCCACCAGCAGAGATCCAGGGAGCACTGAAGCTTTCTTT.